Listed here is a single TCR beta chain. Its antigen is not yet known. Base qualities are missing; no much larger clone stands one base away. This sample is drawn from a study of cytomegalovirus exposure and HLA in healthy donors (dated by TCRdb to about 2017). Background on the whole study: According to an earlier analysis of several hundred of the donors, 200 million or so T cells yielded over 100 million unique TCR beta sequences and about 280 Gb of sequence data. Donor age, sex, ethnicity and CMV serostatus were compiled together with the repertoire data. Roughly 290 gigabases of sequencing data and 70 million to 100 million unique TCR sequences made up an early release that covered several hundred HLA-typed donors. A later analysis re-examined previously published TCR beta repertoires from about 700 donors and added high-resolution HLA genotyping to investigate patterns of TCR occurrence. In an earlier analysis of a few hundred of the donors, high-throughput TCR beta sequencing was used to judge whether each TCR beta V gene segment behaved as functional or pseudogenic. On average, about 240,000 unique TCR beta nucleotide sequences were sequenced per donor among about 400 genotyped donors of the cohort, with approximately 18% of those sequences being non-productive. A later genetic analysis used genome-wide SNP genotypes for 398 of the 666 donors, treating that subset as a discovery cohort. High-throughput TCR immunosequencing, statistical association of individual TCRs with disease status, and machine learning were combined to predict cytomegalovirus infection status. The aim of the study was to test whether cataloging public T cell receptors could identify signatures of past pathogen exposure. The number of donors typed differed by locus, with roughly 620-630 for A, B, C, DRB1 and DQB1, 522 for DQA1, 606 for DPA1, and some 450 for DPB1. Rather than using new phenotypic data, the later analysis identified candidate immune exposures from TCR beta sequences and from how often those sequences occurred across donors. Both class I and class II loci were covered by HLA typing, at four-digit resolution. Of the roughly 410 genotyped donors, 75% to 85% were placed in the genetic ancestry cluster associated with self-reported Caucasian donors. All discovery cohort repertoires had been generated using a single sequencing platform. Besides the first cohort of 500 to 700 subjects, a separate validation cohort made up of some 110 different subjects was used. The study profiled the T cell repertoires of fewer than 850 subjects by immunosequencing and related them to cytomegalovirus serostatus. Roughly five DR-DQ haplotypes were handled as single units for association and clustering because linkage in the cohort was strong.

The cohort was made up of approximately 700 healthy bone marrow donors. At the time of sampling, all cohort members were nominally healthy, though unrecorded immune exposures were likely present. The donor tested CMV seronegative, placing the donor among the 350 or so seronegative members of the cohort. Every donor gave a peripheral blood sample, and the peripheral blood mononuclear cells from that sample were used for TCR beta sequencing. The Qiagen DNeasy Blood Extraction Kit was used to extract genomic DNA from the blood cell samples. The CDR1 and CDR2 encoded by the germline V gene are SNHLY and FYNNEI. Germline trimming amounts to 8 bases on V and 8 bases on J, with 23 as the count of junction bases outside the gene matches. Its CDR3 holds 17 amino acids, cysteine through phenylalanine. The entry retains the CDR3 DNA only, 51 bases that are in frame from base 1. The library was prepared using the immunoSEQ multiplex PCR assay. For the multiplex PCR, a mixture combining 60 forward primers for TCR Vbeta segments and 13 reverse primers for TCR Jbeta segments was used. Amplification of the CDR3 region of rearranged TCR beta genes was performed with a multiplex PCR assay on genomic DNA. Amplified TCR beta libraries were sequenced as 87-base-pair reads on the Illumina HiSeq System. The published analysis was carried out like this. A later analysis counted around 72 million unique TCR beta chains across the 550 to 750 repertoires, and around 12 million of these chains were shared by at least two donors. To remove PCR and sequencing errors, raw reads were error-corrected and collapsed into unique sequences using a nearest-neighbor algorithm that merged closely related sequences. CDR3 sequences were aligned to IMGT reference sequences to assign V, D and J gene segments. Each retained sequence needed at least a six-nucleotide match to both a V gene segment and a J gene segment. Rearrangements were classified as productive when the CDR3 lacked stop codons and remained in frame with V and J, and all other rearrangements were classified as non-productive. CDR3 was defined according to IMGT convention as the region running from the second conserved V-encoded cysteine to the conserved J-encoded phenylalanine. Sequences without an unambiguous match to a single V gene segment were excluded from the earlier analysis of 450 to 750 of the donors. An earlier analysis of a few hundred of the donors called V segments functional above 56.7% productive rearrangements and segregating when the between-donor standard deviation exceeded 5%. To diagnose cytomegalovirus status from the catalog of TCR beta chain sequences, a statistical classification framework was built. V and J gene assignment, in a later analysis, came from comparing TCR nucleotide sequences with IMGT/GENE-DB human TR gene sequences. The TCRdist pipeline was used in a later analysis to assign CDR3 sequences and most-parsimonious VDJ recombination scenarios. A later analysis defined each TCR beta chain by its CDR3 amino acid sequence plus V-gene family, and excluded reads lacking a unique V-gene family. A later analysis removed 592 highly shared, low-generation-probability nucleotide sequences to deal with suspected cross-contamination and a sequencing artifact. A later analysis calculated a clonal expansion index for each public chain from normalized within-repertoire ranks of inferred template counts. In a later analysis, generation probabilities were computed with a VDJ recombination model fitted to out-of-frame rearrangements, and the resulting probabilities were checked against IGoR. In a later analysis, TCR-TCR, TCR-HLA and TCR-CMV co-occurrence was scored with hypergeometric tests, and a repertoire-size bias correction was applied to TCR pairs. In a later analysis, false discovery rates were estimated by permuting HLA or CMV assignments 20 times. A later analysis grouped co-occurring TCRs with DBSCAN, adding TCRdist sequence similarity when clustering within HLA-allele-positive subsets. Repertoires with fewer than 30,000 or more than 120,000 public chains, plus five repertoires with anomalous nucleotide sharing, were excluded from co-occurrence clustering. TCRdb limited this immuneACCESS table to in-frame rearrangements with V and J called. A share of clones is missing; checked studies link under half to unresolved V genes, and the rest is unexplained. That table is the source of V, J and clone size, and D and trimming were worked out from the DNA. Here the sample has 150,000 or so clones; approximately 70% occur a single time. The top ten hold 1.6% of the sample.

The study at large found these results: CMV serostatus was the only immune exposure information available for the cohort. In a later analysis, several top co-occurrence clusters were reported to appear linked to parvovirus B19, influenza, CMV and Epstein-Barr virus. In a later analysis, 16,951 TCR beta sequences were associated with specific HLA alleles at a false discovery rate of 0.05. Linkage disequilibrium might explain the correlated functional status among segregating V segments, but an unknown experimental factor could not be ruled out. In a later analysis, HLA-associated TCR beta chains showed more clonal expansion and lower generation probabilities than non-associated chains that were equally common. According to a later genetic analysis, donors in an Asian-associated ancestry cluster had fewer N-insertions in productive TCRs than the approximately 670-donor mean. An earlier analysis of approximately 600 of the donors showed that most TCR beta V segments appeared in productive rearrangements either about 90% or about 30% of the time, which broadly matched IMGT annotations. The study listed 150 to 200 TCR beta chains as associated with cytomegalovirus. The classifier was reported to diagnose cytomegalovirus status with high specificity and sensitivity in both the original cohort and the validation cohort. Most CMV-associated TCR beta chains appeared to be HLA-restricted in a later analysis, and the HLA associations seemed to be driven largely by CMV exposure. A further reported finding was that TCR beta sequences accurately predicted the HLA-A and HLA-B alleles for most subjects in the first cohort. The cohort was sequenced for TCR beta chains only, and without alpha or paired-chain data the features that could be detected were limited. Because HLA typing was missing for some donors at each locus, association tests included only the typed subset. Across donors, most TCR sequences were observed very rarely, whereas some public TCRs were present in many individuals. When HLA alleles, especially DR and DQ, strongly co-occurred, attributing TCR associations to individual alleles was difficult. A group of highly shared sequence variants was considered likely to be a technical artifact of the sequencing pipeline. In a later analysis, TCR association rates were found to vary across HLA loci, with the most associated TCRs seen for DRB1 alleles and the fewest for HLA-C alleles. A few of the identified cytomegalovirus-associated TCR beta chains were confirmed in vitro to be specific for cytomegalovirus antigens. V-gene and J-gene trimming of TCR beta chains was associated with a missense DCLRE1C variant in a later genetic analysis, and the association was replicated in an independent cohort. Some IMGT-functional V segments, including TRBV6-2 and TRBV6-3, could not be told apart with the 87-base-pair reads, so those segments were excluded. Sequencing depth was assumed to be roughly uniform across donors in the presence/absence analyses, though that assumption may not hold. Because counts were too low, roughly 16 rarely observed V segments, including chromosome 9 orphons, were excluded from the earlier analysis of some 540 of the donors. The authors suggested that the approach could potentially be generalized to other disease states and immunological phenotypes.

Sequencing was done on a sample of PBMCs. The origin of this receptor is a woman aged 18 to 35 in good health and CMV-seronegative. The rearranged segments are TRBV2 and TRBJ1-2; 7 bases in the junction line up with TRBD1. The nucleotide sequence reads as follows: TGTGCCAGCGTCCCAGGACAGGCCCCCGTCCGGGGCCGCGGCTACACCTTC. This yields the protein CASVPGQAPVRGRGYTF. The reference TRBV2 and TRBJ1-2 proteins fill in what lies around the CDR3, so the full variable domain reads EPEVTQTPSHQVTQMGQEVILRCVPISNHLYFYWYRQILGQKVEFLVSFYNNEISEKSEIFDDQFSVERPDGSNFTLKIRSTKLEDSAMYFCASVPGQAPVRGRGYTFGSGTRLTVV.